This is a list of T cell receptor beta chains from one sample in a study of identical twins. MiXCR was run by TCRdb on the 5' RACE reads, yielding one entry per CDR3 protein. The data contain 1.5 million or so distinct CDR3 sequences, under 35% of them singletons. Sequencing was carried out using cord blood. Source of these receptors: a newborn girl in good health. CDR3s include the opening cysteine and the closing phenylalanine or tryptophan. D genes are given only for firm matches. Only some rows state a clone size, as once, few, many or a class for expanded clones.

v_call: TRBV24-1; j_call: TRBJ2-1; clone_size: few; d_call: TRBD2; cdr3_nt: TGTGCCACCAGTGACGGACTAGCGGGAGGTACCTACAATGAGCAGTTCTTC; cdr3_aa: CATSDGLAGGTYNEQFF
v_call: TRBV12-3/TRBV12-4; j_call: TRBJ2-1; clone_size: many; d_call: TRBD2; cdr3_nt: TGTGCCAGCACCACCCTTACTAGCGGAGACAATGAGCAGTTCTTC; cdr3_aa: CASTTLTSGDNEQFF
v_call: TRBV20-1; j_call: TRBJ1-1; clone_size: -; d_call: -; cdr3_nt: TGCAGTGCTAGTTATATTGGCCTGACAATGAACACTGAAGCTTTCTTT; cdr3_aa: CSASYIGLTMNTEAFF
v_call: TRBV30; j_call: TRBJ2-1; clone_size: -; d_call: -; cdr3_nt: TGTGCCTGGACCCGGACTAACAATGAGCAGTTCTTC; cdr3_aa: CAWTRTNNEQFF
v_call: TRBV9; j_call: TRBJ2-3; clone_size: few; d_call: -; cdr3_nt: TGTGCCAGCAGCGTTAGTACCTATTACACAGATACGCAGTATTTT; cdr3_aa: CASSVSTYYTDTQYF
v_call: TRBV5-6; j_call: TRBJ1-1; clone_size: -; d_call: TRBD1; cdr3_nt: TGTGCCAGCAGCTTGGGGACATTTTTTGGCTGGGGACAGGGTAAGACTGAAGCTTTCTTT; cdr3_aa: CASSLGTFFGWGQGKTEAFF
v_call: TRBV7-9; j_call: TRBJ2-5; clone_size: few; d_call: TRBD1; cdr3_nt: TGTGCCAGCAGCTTAGGGACCGGACAGGGGGTCCAAGAGACCCAGTACTTC; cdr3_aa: CASSLGTGQGVQETQYF
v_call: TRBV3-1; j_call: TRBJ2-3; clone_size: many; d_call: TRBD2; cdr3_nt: TGTGCCAGCAGCCGTACGGGAGGATTCACAGATACGCAGTATTTT; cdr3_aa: CASSRTGGFTDTQYF
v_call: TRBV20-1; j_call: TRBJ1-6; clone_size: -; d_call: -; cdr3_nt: TGCAGTGCTAGAACGGTTTCGCAGGGTCATTCACCCCTCCACTTT; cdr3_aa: CSARTVSQGHSPLHF
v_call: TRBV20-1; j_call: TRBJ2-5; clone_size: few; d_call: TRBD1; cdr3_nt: TGCAGTGCTCCCGGACAGGACCAAGAGACCCAGTACTTC; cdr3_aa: CSAPGQDQETQYF
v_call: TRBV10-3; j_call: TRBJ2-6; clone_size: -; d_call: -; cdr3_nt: TGTGCCATCAGTCAAGGAGGACACTCTGGGGCCAACGTCCTGACTTTC; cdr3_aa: CAISQGGHSGANVLTF
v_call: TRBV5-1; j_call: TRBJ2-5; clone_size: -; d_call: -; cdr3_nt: TGCGCCAGCAGCTTGAACGCGGCCGGAGGAGAGACCCAGTACTTC; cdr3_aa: CASSLNAAGGETQYF
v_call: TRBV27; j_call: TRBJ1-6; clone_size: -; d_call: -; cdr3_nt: TGTGCCAGCAGCACCGGGACCCATAATTCACCCCTCCACTTT; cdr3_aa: CASSTGTHNSPLHF
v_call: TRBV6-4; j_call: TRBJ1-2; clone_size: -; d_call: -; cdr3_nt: TGTGCTAGCAGTGACGGGGGCAGGGTACACGGCTACACCTTC; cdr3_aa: CASSDGGRVHGYTF
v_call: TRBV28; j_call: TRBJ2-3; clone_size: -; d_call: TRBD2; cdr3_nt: TGTGCCAGCAGTGTTGCCAGCGGGAGGGCTGCAGATACGCAGTATTTT; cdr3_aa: CASSVASGRAADTQYF
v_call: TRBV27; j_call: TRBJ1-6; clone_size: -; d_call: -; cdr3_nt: TGTGCCAGCAGTACCCCCTTCCGGGACAAGAATTCACCCCTCCACTTT; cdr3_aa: CASSTPFRDKNSPLHF
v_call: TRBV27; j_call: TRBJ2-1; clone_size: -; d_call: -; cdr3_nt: TGTGCCAGCAGCCACGGACTAACTTACAATGAGCAGTTCTTC; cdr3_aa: CASSHGLTYNEQFF
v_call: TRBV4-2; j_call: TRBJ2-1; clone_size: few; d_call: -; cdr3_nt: TGTGCCAGCAGCCAGTTCAGGGGCGATGAGCAGTTCTTC; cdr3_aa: CASSQFRGDEQFF
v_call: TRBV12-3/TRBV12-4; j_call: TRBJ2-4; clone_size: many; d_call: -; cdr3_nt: TGTGCCAGCAGTTTAGTTGGTAGGGCAAACATTCAGTACTTC; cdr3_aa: CASSLVGRANIQYF
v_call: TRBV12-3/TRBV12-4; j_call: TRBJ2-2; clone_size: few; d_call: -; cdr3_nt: TGTGCCAGCCAAGGTCCCGTGGTCCGCACCGGGGAGCTGTTTTTT; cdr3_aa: CASQGPVVRTGELFF